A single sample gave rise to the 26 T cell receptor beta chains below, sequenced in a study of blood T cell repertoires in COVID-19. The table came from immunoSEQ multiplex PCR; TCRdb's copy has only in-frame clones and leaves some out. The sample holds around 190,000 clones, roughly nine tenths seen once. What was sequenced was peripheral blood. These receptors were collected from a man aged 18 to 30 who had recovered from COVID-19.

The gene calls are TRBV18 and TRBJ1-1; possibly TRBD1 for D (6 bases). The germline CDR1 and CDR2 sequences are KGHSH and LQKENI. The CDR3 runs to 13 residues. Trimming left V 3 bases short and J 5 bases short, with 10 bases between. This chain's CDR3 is CASSPGGRTEAFF. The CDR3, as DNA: TGTGCCAGCTCACCTGGGGGCCGGACTGAAGCTTTCTTT.

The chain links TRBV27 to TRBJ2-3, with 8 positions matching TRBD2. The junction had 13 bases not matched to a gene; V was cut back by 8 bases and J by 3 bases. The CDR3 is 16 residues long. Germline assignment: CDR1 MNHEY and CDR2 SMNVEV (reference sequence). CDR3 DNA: TGTGCCAGCCGCTCGGGAGGGGGTCGAGGGACAGATACGCAGTATTTT. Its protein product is CASRSGGGRGTDTQYF.

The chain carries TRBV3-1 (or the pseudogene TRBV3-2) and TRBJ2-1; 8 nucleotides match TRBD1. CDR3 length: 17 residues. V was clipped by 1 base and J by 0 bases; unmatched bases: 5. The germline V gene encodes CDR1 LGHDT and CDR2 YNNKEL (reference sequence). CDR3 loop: CASSQGRGQDSYNEQFF. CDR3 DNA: TGTGCCAGCAGCCAAGGAAGGGGACAGGACTCCTACAATGAGCAGTTCTTC.

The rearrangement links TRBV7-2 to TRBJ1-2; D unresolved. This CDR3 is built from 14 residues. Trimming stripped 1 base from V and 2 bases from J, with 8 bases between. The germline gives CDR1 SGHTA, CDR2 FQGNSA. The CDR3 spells CASSLGGKNYGYTF. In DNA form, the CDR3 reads TGTGCCAGCAGCTTAGGTGGCAAAAACTATGGCTACACCTTC.

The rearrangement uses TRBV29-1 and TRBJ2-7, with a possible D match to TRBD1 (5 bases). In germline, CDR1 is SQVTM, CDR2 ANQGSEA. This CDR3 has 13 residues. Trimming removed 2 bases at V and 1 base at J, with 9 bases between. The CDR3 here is CSVEKTGSYEQYF. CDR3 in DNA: TGCAGCGTTGAAAAAACAGGTTCCTACGAGCAGTACTTC.

CDR3 in DNA: TGCAGCCGAGCCGGCACAGATACGCAGTATTTT. It codes for CSRAGTDTQYF. V usage is TRBV20-1 and J usage is TRBJ2-3; D gene ambiguous. The CDR3 spans 11 residues. Germline V gene lookup returns CDR1 DFQATT and CDR2 SNEGSKA (reference sequence).

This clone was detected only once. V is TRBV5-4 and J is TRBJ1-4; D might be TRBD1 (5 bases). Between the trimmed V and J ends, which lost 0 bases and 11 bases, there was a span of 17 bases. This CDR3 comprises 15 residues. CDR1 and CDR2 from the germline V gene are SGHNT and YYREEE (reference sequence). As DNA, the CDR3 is TGTGCCAGCAGCTTGGGGGGCACCCGGTTGGAGAAACTGTTTTTT. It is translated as CASSLGGTRLEKLFF.

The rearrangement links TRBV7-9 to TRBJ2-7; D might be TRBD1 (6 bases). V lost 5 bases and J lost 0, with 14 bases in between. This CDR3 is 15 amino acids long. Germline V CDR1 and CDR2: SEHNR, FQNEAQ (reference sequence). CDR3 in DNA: TGTGCCAGCAGCCCTCTCGACAGGAGCTCCTACGAGCAGTACTTC. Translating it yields CASSPLDRSSYEQYF.

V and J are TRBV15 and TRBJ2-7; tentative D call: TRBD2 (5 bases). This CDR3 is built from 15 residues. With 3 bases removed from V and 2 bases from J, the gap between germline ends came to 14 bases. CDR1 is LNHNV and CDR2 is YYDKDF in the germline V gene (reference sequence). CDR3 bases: TGTGCCACCAGCAGGAGGGCTCCGTTAGCCTACGAGCAGTACTTC. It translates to CATSRRAPLAYEQYF.

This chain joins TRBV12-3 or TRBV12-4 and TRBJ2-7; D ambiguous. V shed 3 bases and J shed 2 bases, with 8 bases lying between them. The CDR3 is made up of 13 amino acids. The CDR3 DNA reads TGTGCCAGCAGTTTTGGCCCGCCCTACGAGCAGTACTTC. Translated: CASSFGPPYEQYF.

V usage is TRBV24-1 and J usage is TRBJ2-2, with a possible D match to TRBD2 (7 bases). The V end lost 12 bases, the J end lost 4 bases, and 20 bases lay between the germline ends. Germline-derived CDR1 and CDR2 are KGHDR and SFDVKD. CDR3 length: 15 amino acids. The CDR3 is CARGAAGVGTGELFF. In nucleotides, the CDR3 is TGTGCCCGGGGGGCGGCGGGAGTCGGCACCGGGGAGCTGTTTTTT.

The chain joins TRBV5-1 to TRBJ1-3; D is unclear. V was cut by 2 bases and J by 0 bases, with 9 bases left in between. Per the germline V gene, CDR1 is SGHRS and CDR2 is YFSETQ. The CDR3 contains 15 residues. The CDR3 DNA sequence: TGCGCCAGCAGCTTAAGCCGGTCCTCTGGAAACACCATATATTTT. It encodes CASSLSRSSGNTIYF. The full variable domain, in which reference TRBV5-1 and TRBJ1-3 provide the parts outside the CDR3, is KAGVTQTPRYLIKTRGQQVTLSCSPISGHRSVSWYQQTPGQGLQFLFEYFSETQRNKGNFPGRFSGRQFSNSRSEMNVSTLELGDSALYLCASSLSRSSGNTIYFGEGSWLTVV.

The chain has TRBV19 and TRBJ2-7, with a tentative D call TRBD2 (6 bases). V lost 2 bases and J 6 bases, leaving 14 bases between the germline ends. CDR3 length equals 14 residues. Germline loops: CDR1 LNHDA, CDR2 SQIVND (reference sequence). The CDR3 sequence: CASSILSGRGEQYF. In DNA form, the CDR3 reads TGTGCCAGTAGTATATTGAGCGGGCGGGGCGAGCAGTACTTC.

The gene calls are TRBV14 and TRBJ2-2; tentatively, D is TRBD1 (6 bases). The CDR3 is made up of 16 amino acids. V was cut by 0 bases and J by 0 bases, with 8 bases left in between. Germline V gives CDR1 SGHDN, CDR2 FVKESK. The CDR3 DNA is TGTGCCAGCAGCCAAGATGGGGGCACGAACACCGGGGAGCTGTTTTTT. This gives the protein CASSQDGGTNTGELFF. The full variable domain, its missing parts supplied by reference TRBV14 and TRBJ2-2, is EAGVTQFPSHSVIEKGQTVTLRCDPISGHDNLYWYRRVMGKEIKFLLHFVKESKQDESGMPNNRFLAERTGGTYSTLKVQPAELEDSGVYFCASSQDGGTNTGELFFGEGSRLTVL.

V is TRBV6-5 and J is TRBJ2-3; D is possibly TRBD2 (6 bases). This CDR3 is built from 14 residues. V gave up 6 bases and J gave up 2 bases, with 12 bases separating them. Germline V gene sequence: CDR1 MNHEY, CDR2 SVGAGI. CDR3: CASRGGVNTDTQYF. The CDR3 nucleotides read TGTGCCAGCAGGGGCGGGGTTAACACAGATACGCAGTATTTT.

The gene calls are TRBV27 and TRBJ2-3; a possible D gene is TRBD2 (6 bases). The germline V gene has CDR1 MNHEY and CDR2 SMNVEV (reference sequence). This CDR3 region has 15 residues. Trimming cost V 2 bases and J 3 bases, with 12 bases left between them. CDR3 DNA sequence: TGTGCCAGCAGTTTAGGAATAGCGGTGACAGATACGCAGTATTTT. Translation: CASSLGIAVTDTQYF.

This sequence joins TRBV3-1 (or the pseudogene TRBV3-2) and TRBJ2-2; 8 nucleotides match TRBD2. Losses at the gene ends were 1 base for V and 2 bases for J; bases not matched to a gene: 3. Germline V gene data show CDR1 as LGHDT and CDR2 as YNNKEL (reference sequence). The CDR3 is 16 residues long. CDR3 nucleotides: TGTGCCAGCAGCCAAGGACTAGCGCCTAACACCGGGGAGCTGTTTTTT. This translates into CASSQGLAPNTGELFF.

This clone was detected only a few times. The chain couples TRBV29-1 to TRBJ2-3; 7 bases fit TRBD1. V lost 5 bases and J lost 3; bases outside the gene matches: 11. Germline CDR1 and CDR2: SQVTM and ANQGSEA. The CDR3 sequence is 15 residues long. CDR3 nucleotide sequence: TGCAGCGTTCCCTTGAGGGGGCGGCCGACAGATACGCAGTATTTT. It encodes CSVPLRGRPTDTQYF.

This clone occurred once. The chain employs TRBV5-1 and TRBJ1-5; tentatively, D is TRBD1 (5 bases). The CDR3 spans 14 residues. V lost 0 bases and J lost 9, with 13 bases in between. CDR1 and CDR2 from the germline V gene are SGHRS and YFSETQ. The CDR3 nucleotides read TGCGCCAGCAGCTTGGAAGACGGGGGAACGCCCCAGCATTTT. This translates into CASSLEDGGTPQHF.

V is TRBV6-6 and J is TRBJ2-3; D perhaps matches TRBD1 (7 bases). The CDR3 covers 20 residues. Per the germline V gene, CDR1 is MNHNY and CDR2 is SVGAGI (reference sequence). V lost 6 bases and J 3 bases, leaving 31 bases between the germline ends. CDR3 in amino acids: CASSLSLTGRGGTRTDTQYF. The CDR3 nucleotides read TGTGCCAGCAGCCTCTCCCTGACAGGGCGCGGTGGGACTCGTACAGATACGCAGTATTTT.

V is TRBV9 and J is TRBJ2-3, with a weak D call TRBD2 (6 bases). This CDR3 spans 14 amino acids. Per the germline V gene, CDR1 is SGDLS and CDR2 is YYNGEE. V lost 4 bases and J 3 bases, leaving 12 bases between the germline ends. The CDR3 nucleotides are TGTGCCAGCAGCCCCGGGAGAGCTACAGATACGCAGTATTTT. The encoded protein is CASSPGRATDTQYF.

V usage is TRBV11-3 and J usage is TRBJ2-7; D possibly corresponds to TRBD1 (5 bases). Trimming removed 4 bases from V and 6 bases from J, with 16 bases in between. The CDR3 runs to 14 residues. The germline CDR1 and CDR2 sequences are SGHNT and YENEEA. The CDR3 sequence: CASSSSGITSEQYF. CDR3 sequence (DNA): TGTGCCAGCAGCTCCTCAGGGATCACCTCCGAGCAGTACTTC.

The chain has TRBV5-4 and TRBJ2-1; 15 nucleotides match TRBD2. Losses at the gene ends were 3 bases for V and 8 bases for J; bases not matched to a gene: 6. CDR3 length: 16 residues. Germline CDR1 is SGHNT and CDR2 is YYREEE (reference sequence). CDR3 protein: CASSWTSGRAVDEQFF. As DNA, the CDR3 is TGTGCCAGCAGCTGGACTAGCGGGAGGGCGGTGGATGAGCAGTTCTTC.

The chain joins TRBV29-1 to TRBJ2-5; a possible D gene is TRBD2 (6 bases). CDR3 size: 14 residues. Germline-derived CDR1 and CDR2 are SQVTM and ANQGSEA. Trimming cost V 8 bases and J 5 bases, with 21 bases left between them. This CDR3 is CSSLGGMGRETQYF. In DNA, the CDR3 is TGCAGCTCCCTGGGGGGAATGGGAAGGGAGACCCAGTACTTC.

CDR3 DNA sequence: TGTGCCAGCAGAGCAGTGGGAGGCCAAGAGACCCAGTACTTC. Translated, it gives CASRAVGGQETQYF. The chain joins TRBV2 to TRBJ2-5; tentatively, D is TRBD2 (6 bases). V lost 6 bases and J lost 1, with 12 bases in between. This CDR3 has 14 amino acids. Germline CDR1 SNHLY, CDR2 FYNNEI. The full variable domain, in which reference TRBV2 and TRBJ2-5 provide the parts outside the CDR3, is EPEVTQTPSHQVTQMGQEVILRCVPISNHLYFYWYRQILGQKVEFLVSFYNNEISEKSEIFDDQFSVERPDGSNFTLKIRSTKLEDSAMYFCASRAVGGQETQYFGPGTRLLVL.

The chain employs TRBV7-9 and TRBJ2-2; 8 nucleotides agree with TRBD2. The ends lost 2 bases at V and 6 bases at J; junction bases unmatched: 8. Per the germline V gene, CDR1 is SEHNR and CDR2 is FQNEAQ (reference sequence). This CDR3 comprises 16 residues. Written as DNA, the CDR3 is TGTGCCAGCAGCTTACTAAAGGCGGGAGGATCCGGGGAGCTGTTTTTT. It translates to CASSLLKAGGSGELFF.